This T cell receptor (beta chain) was identified during a study of quantifying T cell responses using KT2 cells. For the study at large: cDNA was made from DNase-treated RNA using alpha and beta constant primers. Study-wide findings and caveats: Very high KT2 spike-in numbers caused saturation in KT2 sequence detection.

Each cDNA got a UMI-containing oligo ligated at its 3' end. An equimolar mix of RC1.1 and RC1.2 primed the beta chain across TRBC1 and TRBC2. TCRdb redid the calling of the UMI-ligation and nested PCR reads with MiXCR, one entry per CDR3 protein. Among some 48,000 distinct CDR3 sequences listed, approximately 10% were seen once. Germline CDR1 reads DFQATT; CDR2 reads SNEGSKA (reference sequence). Trimming left V 5 bases short and J 4 bases short, with 16 bases between. The CDR3 contains 14 residues. Known numbers of the T cell clone KT2 were added to PBMC. The sample holds many counts of this clonotype. The target antigen is unknown.

V gene TRBV20-1 combines with J gene TRBJ2-3; weak D call: TRBD1 (6 bases). The sequencing input was PBMCs spiked with cells of the T cell clone KT2. This clonotype was obtained from a human donor. CDR3 sequence (DNA): TGCAGTGCTCTCCAGGGGAGTGGGGCAGATACGCAGTATTTT. Translating gives CSALQGSGADTQYF.